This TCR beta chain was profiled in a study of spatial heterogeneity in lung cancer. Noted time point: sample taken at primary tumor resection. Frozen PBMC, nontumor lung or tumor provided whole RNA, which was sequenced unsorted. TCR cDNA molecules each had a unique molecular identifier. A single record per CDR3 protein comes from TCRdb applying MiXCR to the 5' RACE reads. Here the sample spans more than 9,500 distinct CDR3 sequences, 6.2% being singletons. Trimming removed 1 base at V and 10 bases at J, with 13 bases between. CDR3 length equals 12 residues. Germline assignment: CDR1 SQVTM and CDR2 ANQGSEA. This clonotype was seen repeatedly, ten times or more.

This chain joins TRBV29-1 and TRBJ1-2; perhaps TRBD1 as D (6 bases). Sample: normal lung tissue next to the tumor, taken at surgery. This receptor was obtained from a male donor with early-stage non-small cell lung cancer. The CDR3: CSVEAKTGTYTF. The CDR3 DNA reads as TGCAGCGTTGAAGCCAAGACAGGAACCTACACCTTC.